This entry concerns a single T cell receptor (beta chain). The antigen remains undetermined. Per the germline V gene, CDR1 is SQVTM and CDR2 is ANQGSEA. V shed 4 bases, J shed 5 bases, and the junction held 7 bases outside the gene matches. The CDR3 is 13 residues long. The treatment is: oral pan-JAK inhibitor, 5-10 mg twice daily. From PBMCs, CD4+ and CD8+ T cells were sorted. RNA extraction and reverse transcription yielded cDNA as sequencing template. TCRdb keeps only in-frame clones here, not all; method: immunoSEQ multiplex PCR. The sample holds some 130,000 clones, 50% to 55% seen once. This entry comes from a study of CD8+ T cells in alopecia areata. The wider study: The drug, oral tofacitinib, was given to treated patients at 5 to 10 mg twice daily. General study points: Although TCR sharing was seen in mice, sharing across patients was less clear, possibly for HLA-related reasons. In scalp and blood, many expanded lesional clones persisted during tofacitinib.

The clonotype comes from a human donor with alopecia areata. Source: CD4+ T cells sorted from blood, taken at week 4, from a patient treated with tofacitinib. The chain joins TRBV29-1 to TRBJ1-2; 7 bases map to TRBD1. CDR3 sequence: CSVGQGTDYGYTF. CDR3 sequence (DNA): TGCAGCGTTGGACAGGGTACGGATTATGGCTACACCTTC.